These T cell receptor beta chains were read from a single sample in a study of T cell responses to AZD1222 COVID-19 vaccine. This table comes from immunoSEQ multiplex PCR, and its TCRdb copy is limited to in-frame clones, with some not included. The table shows some 150,000 clones, with 85% to 95% occurring only once. This material consisted of peripheral blood, taken 28 days after the second AZD1222 dose. These receptors came from an adult who received the AZD1222 COVID-19 vaccine. CDR3s include the opening cysteine and the closing phenylalanine or tryptophan. A D gene is named only where the DNA matches it firmly. Clone size is not always given. Where it is, it says once, few, many or a class for expanded clones.

TRBJ1-1 NA TRBV6-1 NA TGTGCCAGCAGTGACCCCGGGAGCTCCAAGGCCACTGAAGCTTTCTTT CASSDPGSSKATEAFF
TRBJ2-1 TRBD2 TRBV4-2 once TGTGCCAGCAGCAAGCTAGCGGATACATACAATGAGCAGTTCTTC CASSKLADTYNEQFF
TRBJ1-1 NA TRBV7-2 NA TGTGCCAGCAGCTTCGAGGACCCTAACACTGAAGCTTTCTTT CASSFEDPNTEAFF
TRBJ2-5 NA TRBV14 NA TGTGCCAGCAGCCAAGTGAGGAGGGAGACCCAGTACTTC CASSQVRRETQYF
TRBJ1-1 NA TRBV7-8 once TGTGCCAGCAGCTTAGCGCAGGGTTCGGCCAGTGAAGCTTTCTTT CASSLAQGSASEAFF
TRBJ2-5 NA TRBV5-5 NA TGTGCCAGCAGCAGGCCAAACACCCCACAGGATTATGAAGAGACCCAGTACTTC CASSRPNTPQDYEETQYF
TRBJ2-2 NA TRBV7-8 NA TGTGCCAGCAGACTTTCTGGCCCCATTCTCACCGGGGAGCTGTTTTTT CASRLSGPILTGELFF
TRBJ1-1 NA TRBV9 NA TGTGCCAGCAGCGAGGGTGGGTTGAACACTGAAGCTTTCTTT CASSEGGLNTEAFF
TRBJ2-7 NA TRBV18 NA TGTGCCAGCTCACCAACTAGCTCCTACGAGCAGTACTTC CASSPTSSYEQYF
TRBJ1-3 NA TRBV19 NA TGTGCCAGTAGTCCCGTCGCCCTTCACGGAAACACCATATATTTT CASSPVALHGNTIYF
TRBJ1-2 NA TRBV19 NA TGTGCCAGTAGAGGGGGTAGGATCTATGGCTACACCTTC CASRGGRIYGYTF
TRBJ1-2 NA TRBV20-1 NA TGCAGTGGAGGCTATGGCTACACCTTC CSGGYGYTF
TRBJ1-1 TRBD1 TRBV18 NA TGTGCCAGCTCACCAAGGGCAGGGGGTGAGGAAGCTTTCTTT CASSPRAGGEEAFF
TRBJ2-7 NA TRBV5-4 NA TGTGCCAGCAGCTTTCTGGGGGGTGCTGGCGAGCAGTACTTC CASSFLGGAGEQYF
TRBJ1-2 NA TRBV25-1 NA TGTGCCAGCAAGACCCTAGGGAATGGCTACACCTTC CASKTLGNGYTF
TRBJ2-7 TRBD1 TRBV6-6 NA TGTGCCAGCAGTTACTCCGGGACAGTCGCGCACTTC CASSYSGTVAHF
TRBJ2-2 NA TRBV30 NA TGTGCCTGGAGGGACAGCACGAACACCGGGGAGCTGTTTTTT CAWRDSTNTGELFF
TRBJ2-1 TRBD2 TRBV11-2 once TGTGCCAGCAGCTTCTTAGCGGGGGGCCGTTACAATGAGCAGTTCTTC CASSFLAGGRYNEQFF
TRBJ1-1 NA TRBV11-2 NA TGTGCCAGCAGCTTAGAAACGGGGGGGGCTGAAGCTTTCTTT CASSLETGGAEAFF
TRBJ1-1 NA TRBV19 NA TGTGCCAGTAGTCCCAACAGGGTCATGAACACTGAAGCTTTCTTT CASSPNRVMNTEAFF
TRBJ1-3 NA TRBV30 once TGTGCCTGGAGTGGGGGCCTGTTGAGCTCTGGAAACACCATATATTTT CAWSGGLLSSGNTIYF
TRBJ1-3 NA TRBV4-1 NA TGCGCCAGCAGCCAAGTGGAGGTTACGGGAAACACCATATATTTT CASSQVEVTGNTIYF
TRBJ1-1 NA TRBV19 NA TGTGCCAGTAGTGGGTTTAGGGGTAAAGAAGCTTTCTTT CASSGFRGKEAFF
TRBJ2-7 NA TRBV27 NA TGTGCCAGCAGTCTATCGGACCGGTACGAGCAGTACTTC CASSLSDRYEQYF
TRBJ1-1 TRBD1 TRBV4-1 NA TGCGCCAGCAGCCCCGAGACAGGGGCGAGGAACACTGAAGCTTTCTTT CASSPETGARNTEAFF
TRBJ2-5 NA TRBV5-1 NA TGCGCCAGCAGCCCAGGGCCAGGTCGATACTTC CASSPGPGRYF